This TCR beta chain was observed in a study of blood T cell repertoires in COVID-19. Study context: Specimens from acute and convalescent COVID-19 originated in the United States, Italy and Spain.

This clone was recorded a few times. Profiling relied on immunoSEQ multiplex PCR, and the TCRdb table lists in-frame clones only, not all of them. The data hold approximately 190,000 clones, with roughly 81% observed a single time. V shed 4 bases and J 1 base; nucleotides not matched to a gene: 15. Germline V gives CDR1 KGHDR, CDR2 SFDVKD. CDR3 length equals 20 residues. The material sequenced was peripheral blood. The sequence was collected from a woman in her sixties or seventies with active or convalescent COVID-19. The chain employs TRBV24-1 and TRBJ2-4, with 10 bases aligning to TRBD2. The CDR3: CATSDPNSGRNWRAKNIQYF. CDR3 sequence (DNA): TGTGCCACCAGTGACCCCAATAGCGGGAGGAATTGGAGGGCCAAAAACATTCAGTACTTC.